This T cell receptor beta chain was sequenced in a study of T cells in Graves' hyperthyroidism and ophthalmopathy. Study-level background: Sampling of peripheral blood happened at initial diagnosis, prior to any treatment.

V shed 5 bases and J shed 5 bases, with 13 bases lying between them. The CDR3 loop spans 13 amino acids. Germline V lookup: CDR1 MDHEN, CDR2 SYDVKM. Overall study results and limits: Clonotypes that were expanded in thyroid above 0.001 mostly appeared in blood too.

TCR beta CDR3 regions were amplified from RNA. First-round RT-PCR targeting the TCR CDR3 was performed with the HTBI primer set. TCRdb re-called the multiplex PCR reads through MiXCR, storing one row per CDR3 protein. Of hundreds of thousands of distinct CDR3 sequences in the sample, more than 12% were seen once. With regard to this clonotype: What it recognizes is unknown.

Sequencing input: blood. The chain couples TRBV28 to TRBJ2-7; D may be TRBD2 (5 bases). This sequence was found in a man aged 50 to 59 with Graves' ophthalmopathy. The chain's CDR3 is CASSREWADEQYF. DNA of the CDR3: TGTGCCAGCAGTAGGGAGTGGGCGGACGAGCAGTACTTC.